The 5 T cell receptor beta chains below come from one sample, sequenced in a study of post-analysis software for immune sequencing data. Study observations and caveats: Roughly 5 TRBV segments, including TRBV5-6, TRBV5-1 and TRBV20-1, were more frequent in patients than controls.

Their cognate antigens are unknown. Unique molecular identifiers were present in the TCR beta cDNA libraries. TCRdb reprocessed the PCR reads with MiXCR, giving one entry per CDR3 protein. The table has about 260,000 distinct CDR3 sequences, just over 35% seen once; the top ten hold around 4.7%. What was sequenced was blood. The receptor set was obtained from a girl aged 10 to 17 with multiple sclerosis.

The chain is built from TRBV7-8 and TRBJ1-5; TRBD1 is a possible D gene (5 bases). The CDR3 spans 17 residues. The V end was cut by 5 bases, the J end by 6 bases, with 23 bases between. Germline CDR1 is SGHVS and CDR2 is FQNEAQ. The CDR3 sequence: CASSTRRREPTGQPQHF. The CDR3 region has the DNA TGTGCCAGCAGCACCCGGAGGAGGGAACCTACAGGTCAGCCCCAGCATTTT.

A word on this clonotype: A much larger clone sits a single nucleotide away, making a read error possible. The CDR3 is CVSTTRPSGGRATQYF. The CDR3 DNA is TGTGTCAGCACAACCAGGCCTAGCGGGGGCCGGGCGACCCAGTACTTC. The J gene is TRBJ2-5, the V gene TRBV2; 10 nucleotides agree with TRBD2. Germline V gene sequence: CDR1 SNHLY, CDR2 FYNNEI. The CDR3 is made up of 16 amino acids.

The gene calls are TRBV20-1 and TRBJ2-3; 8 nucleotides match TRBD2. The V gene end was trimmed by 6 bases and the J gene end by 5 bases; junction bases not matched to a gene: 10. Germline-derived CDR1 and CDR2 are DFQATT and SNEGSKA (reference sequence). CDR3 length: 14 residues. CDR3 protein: CSASPAGGIDTQYF. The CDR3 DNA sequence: TGCAGTGCCAGCCCCGCGGGAGGTATAGATACGCAGTATTTT.

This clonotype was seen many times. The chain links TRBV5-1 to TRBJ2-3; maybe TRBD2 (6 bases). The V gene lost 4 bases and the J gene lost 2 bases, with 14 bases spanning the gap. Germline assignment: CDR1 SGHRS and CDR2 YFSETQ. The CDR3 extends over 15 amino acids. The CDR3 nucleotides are TGCGCCAGCAGCCGACTAGAGGTCGACACAGATACGCAGTATTTT. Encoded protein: CASSRLEVDTDTQYF.

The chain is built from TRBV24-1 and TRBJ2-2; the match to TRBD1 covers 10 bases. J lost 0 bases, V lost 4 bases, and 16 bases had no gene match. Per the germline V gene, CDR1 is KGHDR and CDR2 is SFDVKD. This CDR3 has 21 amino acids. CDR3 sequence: CATSDARGRQGASANTGELFF. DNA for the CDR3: TGTGCCACCAGTGACGCCCGGGGGAGACAGGGGGCGTCCGCGAACACCGGGGAGCTGTTTTTT.